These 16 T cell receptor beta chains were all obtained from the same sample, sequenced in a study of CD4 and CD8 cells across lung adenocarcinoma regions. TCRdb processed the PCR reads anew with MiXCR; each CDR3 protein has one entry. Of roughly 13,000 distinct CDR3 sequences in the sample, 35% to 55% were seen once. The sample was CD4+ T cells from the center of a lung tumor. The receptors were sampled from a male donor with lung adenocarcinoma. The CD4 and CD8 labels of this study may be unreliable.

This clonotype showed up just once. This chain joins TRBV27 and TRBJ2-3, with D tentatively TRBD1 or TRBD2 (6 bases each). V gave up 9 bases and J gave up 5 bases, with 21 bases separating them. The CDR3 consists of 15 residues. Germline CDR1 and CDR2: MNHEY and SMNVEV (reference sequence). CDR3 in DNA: TGTGCCAGGGGGACCGGGGGCCATGACAAAGATACGCAGTATTTT. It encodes CARGTGGHDKDTQYF.

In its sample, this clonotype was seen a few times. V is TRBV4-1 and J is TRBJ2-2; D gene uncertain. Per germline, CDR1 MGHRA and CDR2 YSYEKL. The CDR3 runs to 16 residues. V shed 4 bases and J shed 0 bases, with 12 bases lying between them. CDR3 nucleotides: TGCGCCAGCAGCCCCGGGTCGTCTGCGAACACCGGGGAGCTGTTTTTT. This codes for CASSPGSSANTGELFF.

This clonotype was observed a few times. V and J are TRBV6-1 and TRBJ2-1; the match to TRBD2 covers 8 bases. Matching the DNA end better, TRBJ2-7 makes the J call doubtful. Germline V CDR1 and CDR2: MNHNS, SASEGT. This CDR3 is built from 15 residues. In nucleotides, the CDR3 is TGTGCCTGCCGGGGGGGGGGGGGGGGAGACCACGAGCAGTACTTC. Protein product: CACRGGGGGDHEQYF.

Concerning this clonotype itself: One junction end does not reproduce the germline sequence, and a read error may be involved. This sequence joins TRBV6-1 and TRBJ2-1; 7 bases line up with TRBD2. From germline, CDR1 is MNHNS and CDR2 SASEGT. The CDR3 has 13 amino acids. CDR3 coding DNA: TGTGCCAGGGGTGAAGGGACCAGCGGGGAGCAGTTTTTC. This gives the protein CARGEGTSGEQFF.

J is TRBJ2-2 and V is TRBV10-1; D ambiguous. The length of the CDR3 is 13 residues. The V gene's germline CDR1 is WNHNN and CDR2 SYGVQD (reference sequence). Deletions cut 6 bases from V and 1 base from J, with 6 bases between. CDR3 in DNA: TGCGCCAGCAGGGACGGGAACACCGGGGAGCTGTTTTTT. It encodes CASRDGNTGELFF.

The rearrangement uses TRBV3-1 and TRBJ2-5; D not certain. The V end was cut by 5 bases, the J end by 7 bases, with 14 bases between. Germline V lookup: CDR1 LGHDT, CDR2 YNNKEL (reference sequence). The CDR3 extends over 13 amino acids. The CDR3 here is CASSLGMKGTQYF. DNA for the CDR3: TGTGCCAGCAGCTTGGGAATGAAGGGGACCCAGTACTTC.

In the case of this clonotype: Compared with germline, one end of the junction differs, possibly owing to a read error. CDR3 DNA sequence: TGCGCCAGCTCCCCCCAGGCTGTGGGCACCGGGGCGCTGTTTTTT. This codes for CASSPQAVGTGALFF. The chain joins TRBV10-2 to TRBJ2-2; D is perhaps TRBD1 or TRBD2 (5 bases each). The germline CDR1 and CDR2 sequences are WSHSY and SAAADI. The CDR3 runs 15 residues.

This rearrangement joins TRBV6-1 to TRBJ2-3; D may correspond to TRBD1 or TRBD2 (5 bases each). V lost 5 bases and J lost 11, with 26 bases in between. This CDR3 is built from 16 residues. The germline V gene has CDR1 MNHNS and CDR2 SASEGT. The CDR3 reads CASSPAFGASTEKQYF. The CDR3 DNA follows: TGTGCCAGCAGTCCCGCTTTCGGGGCGAGTACCGAGAAGCAGTATTTT.

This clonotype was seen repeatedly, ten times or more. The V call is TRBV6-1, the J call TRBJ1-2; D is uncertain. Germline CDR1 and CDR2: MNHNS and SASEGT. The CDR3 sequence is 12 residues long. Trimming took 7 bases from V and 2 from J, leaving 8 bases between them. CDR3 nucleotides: TGTGCCAGCAAGTCAGTCAACTATGGCTACACCTTC. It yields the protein CASKSVNYGYTF.

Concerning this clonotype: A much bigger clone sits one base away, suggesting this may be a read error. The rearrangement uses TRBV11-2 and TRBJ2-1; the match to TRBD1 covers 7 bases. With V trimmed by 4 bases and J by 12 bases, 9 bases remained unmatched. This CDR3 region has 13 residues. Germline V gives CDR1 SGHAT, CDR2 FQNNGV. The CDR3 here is CASSSDRATAQFF. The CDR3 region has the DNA TGTGCCAGCAGCTCCGACAGGGCAACTGCGCAGTTCTTC.

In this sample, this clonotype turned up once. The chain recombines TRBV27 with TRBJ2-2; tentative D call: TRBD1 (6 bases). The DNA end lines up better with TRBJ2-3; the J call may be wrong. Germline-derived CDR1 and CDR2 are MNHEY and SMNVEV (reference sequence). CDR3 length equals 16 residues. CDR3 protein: CASSRVGTMNTGEQYF. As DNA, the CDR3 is TGTGCCAGCAGTAGGGTCGGGACAATGAACACCGGGGAGCAGTATTTT.

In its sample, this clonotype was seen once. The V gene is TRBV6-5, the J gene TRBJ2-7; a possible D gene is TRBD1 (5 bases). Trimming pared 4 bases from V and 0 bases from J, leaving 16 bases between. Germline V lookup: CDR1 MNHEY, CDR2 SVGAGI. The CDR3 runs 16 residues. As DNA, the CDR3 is TGTGCCAGCAGTTTAGGTGGGGCAGGATCCTCCTACGAGCAGTACTTC. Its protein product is CASSLGGAGSSYEQYF.

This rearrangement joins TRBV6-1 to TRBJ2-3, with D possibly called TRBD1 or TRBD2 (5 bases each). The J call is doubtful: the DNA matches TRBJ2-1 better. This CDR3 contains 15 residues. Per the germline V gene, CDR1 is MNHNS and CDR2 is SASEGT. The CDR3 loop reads CASSPRDGSEDEQFF. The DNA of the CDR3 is TGTGCCAGCAGTCCTCGGGACGGGTCTGAAGATGAGCAGTTCTTC.

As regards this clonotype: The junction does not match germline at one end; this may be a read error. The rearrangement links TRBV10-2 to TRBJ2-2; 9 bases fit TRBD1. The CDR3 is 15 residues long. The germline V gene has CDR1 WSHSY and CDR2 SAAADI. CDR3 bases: TGCGCCAGCGCCCCACAGGTTGCGAGGACAGGGGAGCAGTTTTTT. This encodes CASAPQVARTGEQFF.

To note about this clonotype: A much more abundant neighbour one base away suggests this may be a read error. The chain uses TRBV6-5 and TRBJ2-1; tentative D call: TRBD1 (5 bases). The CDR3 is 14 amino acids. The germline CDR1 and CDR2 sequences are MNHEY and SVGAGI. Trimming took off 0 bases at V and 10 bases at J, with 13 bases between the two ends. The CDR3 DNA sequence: TGTGCCAGCAGTTACTCGGCAGGGAACTACGAGCAGTTCTTC. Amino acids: CASSYSAGNYEQFF.

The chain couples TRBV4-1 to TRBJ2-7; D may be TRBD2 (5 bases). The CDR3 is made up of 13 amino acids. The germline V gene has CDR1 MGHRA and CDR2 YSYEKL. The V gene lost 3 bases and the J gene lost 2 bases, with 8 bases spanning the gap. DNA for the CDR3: TGCGCCAGCAGCCAGGGAGTCGCCTACGAGCAGTACTTC. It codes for CASSQGVAYEQYF.